The clone carrying this T cell receptor beta chain was detected once. Antigen: not known. V was clipped by 7 bases and J by 4 bases, with 16 bases between them. CDR3 size: 14 residues. Germline CDR1 reads LNHDA; CDR2 reads SQIVND (reference sequence). The data were obtained in a study of Ad26.COV2.S vaccination and SARS-CoV-2 variants. As for the study in general: Doses of Ad26.COV2.S were injected into muscle once or twice, 56 days apart.

Treatment in this sample: some 20 received Ad26.COV2.S at low or high dose, single or two shots; roughly five received placebo; per-sample allocation not given. Sample collection was performed on day 63 after the first vaccine or placebo injection. Immunization relied on an Ad26 vector, which expressed Wuhan-strain SARS-CoV-2 spike. Data came from immunoSEQ multiplex PCR; TCRdb stores just in-frame clones and leaves some out. The sample yields around 450,000 clones, approximately 89% seen once. Study results and caveats: Substantial response breadth was reportedly seen for spike-specific CD8+ and CD4+ T cells after vaccination. Researchers cautioned that TCR breadth and depth analyses may have underestimated total T cell responses.

The specimen was peripheral blood, collected in a trial of Ad26.COV2.S vaccine versus placebo. This TCR was recovered from a person between 18 and 60 years old who received the Ad26.COV2.S COVID-19 vaccine or a placebo. J is TRBJ1-2 and V is TRBV19; the D is unclear. The CDR3 loop is CASTPTTIPYGYTF. In nucleotides, the CDR3 is TGTGCCAGTACCCCGACGACAATCCCCTATGGCTACACCTTC. The full variable domain, its missing parts supplied by reference TRBV19 and TRBJ1-2, is DGGITQSPKYLFRKEGQNVTLSCEQNLNHDAMYWYRQDPGQGLRLIYYSQIVNDFQKGDIAEGYSVSREKKESFPLTVTSAQKNPTAFYLCASTPTTIPYGYTFGSGTRLTVV.